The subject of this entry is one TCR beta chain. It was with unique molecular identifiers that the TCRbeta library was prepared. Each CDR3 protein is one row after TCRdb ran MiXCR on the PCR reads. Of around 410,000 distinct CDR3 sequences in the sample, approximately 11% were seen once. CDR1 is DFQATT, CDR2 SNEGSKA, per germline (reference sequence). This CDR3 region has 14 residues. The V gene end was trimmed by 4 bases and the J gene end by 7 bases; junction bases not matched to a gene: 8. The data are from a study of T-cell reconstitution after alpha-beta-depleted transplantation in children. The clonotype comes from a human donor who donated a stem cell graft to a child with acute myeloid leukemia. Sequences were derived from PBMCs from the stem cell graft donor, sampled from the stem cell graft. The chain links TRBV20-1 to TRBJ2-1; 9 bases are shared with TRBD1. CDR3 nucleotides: TGCAGTGCTATAGACAGGGGGGGTGGGAATGAGCAGTTCTTC. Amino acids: CSAIDRGGGNEQFF.